This paragraph covers one T cell receptor (beta chain) sequence. Its target is unknown. This specimen comes from a study of OX40 agonist ivuxolimab in advanced cancers. Turning to the study itself: Clinicians treated patients with ivuxolimab, an agonistic anti-OX40 (CD134) antibody.

The germline V and J ends were trimmed by 5 bases and 1 base, with 11 bases remaining between them. This CDR3 contains 14 residues. The germline V gene has CDR1 MNHEY and CDR2 SVGAGI. Measured with immunoSEQ multiplex PCR; TCRdb has only the in-frame clones, and not every one. The sample has 75,000 to 100,000 clones, less than 85% seen once; the top ten hold roughly 5%. Study conclusions and caveats: The authors did not determine the antigen specificity of the expanded peripheral T cells.

Autoimmune disease history or systemic immunosuppression meant exclusion. Material: CD4+ or CD8+ T cells sorted from blood, obtained in a trial of the OX40 agonist ivuxolimab. The chain couples TRBV6-5 to TRBJ1-1; D is perhaps TRBD1 (5 bases). The sequence was collected from an adult with an advanced solid tumor such as melanoma, head and neck, liver or kidney cancer. This chain's CDR3 is CASSKVTGNTEAFF. CDR3 coding DNA: TGTGCCAGCAGTAAGGTTACAGGGAACACTGAAGCTTTCTTT.